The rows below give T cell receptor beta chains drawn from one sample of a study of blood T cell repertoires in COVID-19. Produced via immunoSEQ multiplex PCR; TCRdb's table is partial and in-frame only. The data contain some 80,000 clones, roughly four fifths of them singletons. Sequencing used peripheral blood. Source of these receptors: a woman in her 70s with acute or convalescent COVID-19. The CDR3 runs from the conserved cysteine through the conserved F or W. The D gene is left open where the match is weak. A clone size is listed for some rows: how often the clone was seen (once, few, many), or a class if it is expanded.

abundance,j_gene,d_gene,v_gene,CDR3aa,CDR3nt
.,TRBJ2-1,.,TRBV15,CATGGTYNEQFF,TGTGCCACGGGCGGGACGTACAATGAGCAGTTCTTC
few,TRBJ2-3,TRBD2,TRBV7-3,CASSLTSGSQKDTQYF,TGTGCCAGCAGCTTAACTAGCGGGAGCCAAAAAGATACGCAGTATTTT
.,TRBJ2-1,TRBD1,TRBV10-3,CAIRGTAENANNEQFF,TGTGCCATCAGGGGGACAGCAGAGAACGCAAACAATGAGCAGTTCTTC
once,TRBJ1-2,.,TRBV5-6,CASSFSGNYGYTF,TGTGCCAGCAGCTTCTCGGGTAACTATGGCTACACCTTC
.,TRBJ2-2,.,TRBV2,CASRLGENTGELFF,TGTGCCAGCAGGCTGGGAGAGAACACCGGGGAGCTGTTTTTT
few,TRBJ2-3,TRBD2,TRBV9,CASSASSGLTDTQYF,TGTGCCAGCAGCGCATCTAGCGGACTCACAGATACGCAGTATTTT
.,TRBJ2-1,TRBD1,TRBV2,CASRGTGADEQFF,TGTGCCAGCAGGGGTACAGGGGCGGATGAGCAGTTCTTC
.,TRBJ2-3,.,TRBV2,CASTRGSGGTDTQYF,TGTGCCAGCACCCGAGGTAGCGGAGGCACAGATACGCAGTATTTT
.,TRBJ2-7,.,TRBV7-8,CASSPRAYEQYF,TGTGCCAGCAGCCCCAGGGCGTACGAGCAGTACTTC
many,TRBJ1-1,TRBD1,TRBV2,CASRSPGTGPGAEAFF,TGTGCCAGCAGGAGTCCCGGGACAGGCCCGGGCGCTGAAGCTTTCTTT
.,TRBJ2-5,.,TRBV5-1,CASSLDGAGETQYF,TGCGCCAGCAGCTTGGATGGGGCCGGGGAGACCCAGTACTTC
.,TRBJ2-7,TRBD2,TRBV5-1,CASSLTLAGVSHEQYF,TGCGCCAGCAGCTTGACCCTAGCGGGAGTCTCCCACGAGCAGTACTTC
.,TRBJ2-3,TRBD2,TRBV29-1,CSVDPSGTTDTQYF,TGCAGCGTTGACCCTAGCGGGACCACAGATACGCAGTATTTT
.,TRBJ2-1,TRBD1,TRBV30,CAYSRDRAKSEQFF,TGTGCCTATTCCCGGGACAGGGCGAAGAGTGAGCAGTTCTTC
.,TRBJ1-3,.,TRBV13,CASSLEGSGNTIYF,TGTGCCAGCAGCTTAGAGGGGTCGGGAAACACCATATATTTT
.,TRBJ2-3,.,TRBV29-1,CSALRDTSSTDTQYF,TGCAGCGCGCTCCGGGACACATCTAGCACAGATACGCAGTATTTT
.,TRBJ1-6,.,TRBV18,CASSPDPGSYNSPLHF,TGTGCCAGCTCACCCGATCCGGGCTCCTATAATTCACCCCTCCACTTT
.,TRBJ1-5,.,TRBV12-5,CASGLVSEPQHF,TGTGCTAGTGGTTTGGTCTCGGAGCCCCAGCATTTT
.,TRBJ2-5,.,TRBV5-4,CASSLAQRQETQYF,TGTGCCAGCAGCTTGGCCCAGAGGCAAGAGACCCAGTACTTC
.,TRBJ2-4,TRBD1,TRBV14,CASSQLGQGASNIQYF,TGTGCCAGCAGCCAGCTCGGACAGGGGGCTTCAAACATTCAGTACTTC
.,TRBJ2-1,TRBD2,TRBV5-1,CASSAYLTSYEQFF,TGCGCCAGCAGTGCGTATTTGACTAGCTATGAGCAGTTCTTC
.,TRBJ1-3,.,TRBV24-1,CATSAGGGNTIYF,TGTGCCACCAGTGCCGGGGGAGGAAACACCATATATTTT
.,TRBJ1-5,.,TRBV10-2,CASRGQVNQPQHF,TGCGCCAGCAGAGGCCAGGTCAATCAGCCCCAGCATTTT
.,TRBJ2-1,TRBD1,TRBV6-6,CASSYPGQVGVDEQFF,TGTGCCAGCAGTTACCCGGGACAGGTTGGTGTGGATGAGCAGTTCTTC
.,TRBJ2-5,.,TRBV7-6,CASSLTRTQYF,TGTGCCAGCAGCTTAACGCGGACCCAGTACTTC
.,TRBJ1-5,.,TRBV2,CASSDSGYPISPQHF,TGTGCCAGCAGTGATTCCGGGTACCCGATCAGCCCCCAGCATTTT
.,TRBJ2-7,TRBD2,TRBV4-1,CASSQVAGLSYEQYF,TGCGCCAGCAGCCAAGTAGCGGGATTGTCCTACGAGCAGTACTTC
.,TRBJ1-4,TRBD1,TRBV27,CASSPVATLWTGKVEKLFF,TGTGCCAGCAGTCCGGTCGCGACCTTGTGGACAGGGAAAGTTGAAAAACTGTTTTTT
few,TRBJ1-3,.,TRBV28,CASSFQGRAEGNTIYF,TGTGCCAGCAGTTTCCAGGGGAGGGCTGAGGGAAACACCATATATTTT
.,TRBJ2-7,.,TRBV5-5,CASSFVGEDEQYF,TGTGCCAGCAGCTTTGTCGGGGAAGACGAGCAGTACTTC
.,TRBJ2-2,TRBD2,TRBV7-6,CASSLAAGGYTGELFF,TGTGCCAGCAGCTTAGCAGCGGGAGGTTACACCGGGGAGCTGTTTTTT
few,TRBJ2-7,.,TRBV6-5,CASRARGYEQYF,TGTGCCAGCCGCGCCCGGGGCTACGAGCAGTACTTC
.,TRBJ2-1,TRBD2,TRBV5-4,CASSPTSGSSNEQFF,TGTGCCAGCAGCCCTACTAGCGGGAGTAGCAATGAGCAGTTCTTC
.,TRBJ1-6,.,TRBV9,CASSVGASTNSPLHF,TGTGCCAGCAGCGTTGGAGCGAGCACAAATTCACCCCTCCACTTT
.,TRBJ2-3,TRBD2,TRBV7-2,CASSLAGGGSTDTQYF,TGTGCCAGCAGCTTAGCGGGGGGGGGTAGCACAGATACGCAGTATTTT
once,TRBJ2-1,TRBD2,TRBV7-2,CASSLTSGSEGEQFF,TGTGCCAGCAGCTTAACTAGCGGGAGTGAGGGTGAGCAGTTCTTC